This note documents a single T cell receptor beta chain sequence. Its matching antigen is unknown. The germline CDR1 and CDR2 sequences are SQVTM and ANQGSEA. The CDR3 spans 13 residues. V was pared by 4 bases and J by 5 bases, with 11 bases between. This sample is drawn from a study of untreated major depressive disorder. General study points: Depressed patients' CD4+ T cells carried increased TRBV05-01 (Vbeta 5.1) usage versus control CD4+ T cells. Sequencing showed nonsignificant TRBV25-01 and TRBV02-01 differences matching flow cytometry.

TCRdb's copy holds only in-frame clones and misses some; the assay was immunoSEQ multiplex PCR. In the table there are 23,000 or so clones, about nine tenths of which are singletons. Approximately 33 ml of blood was drawn into EDTA tubes. Enrichment usually gave about 95% pure CD4+ T cells. The chain has TRBV29-1 and TRBJ2-2; D is perhaps TRBD1 (6 bases). This TCR derives from a woman aged 25 to 45 with major depressive disorder. Material for sequencing was CD4+ T cells from PBMCs. CDR3 sequence reads: CSVGVRGTGELFF. DNA for the CDR3: TGCAGCGTTGGTGTGAGGGGGACCGGGGAGCTGTTTTTT.